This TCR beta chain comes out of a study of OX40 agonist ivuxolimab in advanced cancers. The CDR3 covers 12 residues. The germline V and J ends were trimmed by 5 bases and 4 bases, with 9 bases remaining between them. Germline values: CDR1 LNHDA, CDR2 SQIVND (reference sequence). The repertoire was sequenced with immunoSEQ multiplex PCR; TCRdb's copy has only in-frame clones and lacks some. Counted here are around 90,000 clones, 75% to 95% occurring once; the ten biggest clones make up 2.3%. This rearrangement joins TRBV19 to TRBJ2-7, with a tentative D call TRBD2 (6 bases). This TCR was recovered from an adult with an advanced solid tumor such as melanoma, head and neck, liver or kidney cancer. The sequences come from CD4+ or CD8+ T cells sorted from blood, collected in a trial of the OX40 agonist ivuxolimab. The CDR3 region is CASSPGLYEQYF. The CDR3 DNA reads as TGTGCCAGTAGTCCGGGACTTTACGAGCAGTACTTC.